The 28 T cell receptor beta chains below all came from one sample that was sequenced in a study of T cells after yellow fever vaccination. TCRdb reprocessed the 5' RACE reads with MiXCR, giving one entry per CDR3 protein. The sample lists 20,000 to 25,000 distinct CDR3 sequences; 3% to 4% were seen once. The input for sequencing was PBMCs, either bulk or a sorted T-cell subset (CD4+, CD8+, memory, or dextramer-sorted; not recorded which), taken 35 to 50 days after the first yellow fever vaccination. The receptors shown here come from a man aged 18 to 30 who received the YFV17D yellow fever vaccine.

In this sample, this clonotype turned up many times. CDR3 sequence (DNA): TGTGCCACCAGCAGAGATCTGGGCTCGGATGGCTACACCTTC. It codes for CATSRDLGSDGYTF. This rearrangement joins TRBV15 to TRBJ1-2; the D is unclear. Germline CDR1 is LNHNV and CDR2 is YYDKDF (reference sequence). The CDR3 runs 14 residues. Trimming took off 0 bases at V and 6 bases at J, with 11 bases between the two ends. The variable domain in full, with the rest retrieved from reference TRBV15 and TRBJ1-2, is DAMVIQNPRYQVTQFGKPVTLSCSQTLNHNVMYWYQQKSSQAPKLLFHYYDKDFNNEADTPDNFQSRRPNTSFCFLDIRSPGLGDTAMYLCATSRDLGSDGYTFGSGTRLTVV.

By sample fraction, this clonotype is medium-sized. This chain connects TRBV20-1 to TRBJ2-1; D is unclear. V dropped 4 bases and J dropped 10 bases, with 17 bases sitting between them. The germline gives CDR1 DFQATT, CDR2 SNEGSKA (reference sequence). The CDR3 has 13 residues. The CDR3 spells CSANPPGPGEQFF. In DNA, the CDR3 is TGCAGTGCTAACCCCCCCGGGCCGGGCGAGCAGTTCTTC.

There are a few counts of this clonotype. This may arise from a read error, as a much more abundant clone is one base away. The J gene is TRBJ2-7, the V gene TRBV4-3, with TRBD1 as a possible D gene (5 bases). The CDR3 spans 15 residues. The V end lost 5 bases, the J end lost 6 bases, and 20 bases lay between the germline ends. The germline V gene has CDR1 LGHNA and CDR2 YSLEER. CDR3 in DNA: TGCGCCAGCAGCGGCAGCATGGGCAGGGTTGCCGAGCAGTACTTC. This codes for CASSGSMGRVAEQYF.

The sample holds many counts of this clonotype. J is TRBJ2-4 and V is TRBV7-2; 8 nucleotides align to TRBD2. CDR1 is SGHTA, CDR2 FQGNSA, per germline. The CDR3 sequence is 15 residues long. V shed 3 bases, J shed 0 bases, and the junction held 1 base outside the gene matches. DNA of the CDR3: TGTGCCAGCAGCTTCCGGGGGGGAGCCAAAAACATTCAGTACTTC. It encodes CASSFRGGAKNIQYF.

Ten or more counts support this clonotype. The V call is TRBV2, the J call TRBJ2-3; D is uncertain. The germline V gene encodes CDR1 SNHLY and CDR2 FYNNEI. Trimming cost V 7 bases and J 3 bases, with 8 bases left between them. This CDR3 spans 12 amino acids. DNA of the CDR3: TGTGCCAGCATGGAACGGACAGATACGCAGTATTTT. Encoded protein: CASMERTDTQYF.

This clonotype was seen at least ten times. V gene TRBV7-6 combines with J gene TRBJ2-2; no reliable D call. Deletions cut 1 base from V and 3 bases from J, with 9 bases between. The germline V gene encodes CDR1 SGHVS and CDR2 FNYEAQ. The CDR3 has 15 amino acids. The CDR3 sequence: CASSLGIRDTGELFF. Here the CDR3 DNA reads TGTGCCAGCAGCTTAGGCATTCGGGACACCGGGGAGCTGTTTTTT. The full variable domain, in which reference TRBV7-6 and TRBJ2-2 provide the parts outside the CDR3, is GAGVSQSPRYKVTKRGQDVALRCDPISGHVSLYWYRQALGQGPEFLTYFNYEAQQDKSGLPNDRFSAERPEGSISTLTIQRTEQRDSAMYRCASSLGIRDTGELFFGEGSRLTVL.

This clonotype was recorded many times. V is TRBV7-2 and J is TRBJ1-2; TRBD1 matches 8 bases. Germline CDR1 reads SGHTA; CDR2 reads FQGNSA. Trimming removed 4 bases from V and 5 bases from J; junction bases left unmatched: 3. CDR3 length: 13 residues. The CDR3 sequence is CASSSGGGYGYTF. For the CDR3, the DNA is TGTGCCAGCAGCTCAGGGGGCGGGTATGGCTACACCTTC.

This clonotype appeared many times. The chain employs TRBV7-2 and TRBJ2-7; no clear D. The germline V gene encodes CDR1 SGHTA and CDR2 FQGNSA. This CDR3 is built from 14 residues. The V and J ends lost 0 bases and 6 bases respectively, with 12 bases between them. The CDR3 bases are TGTGCCAGCAGCTTAGCTTGGCAAAGTCCCGAGCAGTACTTC. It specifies CASSLAWQSPEQYF.

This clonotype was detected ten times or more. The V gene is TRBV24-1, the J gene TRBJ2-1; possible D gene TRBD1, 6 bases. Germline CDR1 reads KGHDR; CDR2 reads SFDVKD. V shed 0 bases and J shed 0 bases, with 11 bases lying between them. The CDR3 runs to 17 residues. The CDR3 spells CATSDLPGQSSYNEQFF. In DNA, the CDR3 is TGTGCCACCAGTGATTTGCCCGGACAGAGCTCCTACAATGAGCAGTTCTTC.

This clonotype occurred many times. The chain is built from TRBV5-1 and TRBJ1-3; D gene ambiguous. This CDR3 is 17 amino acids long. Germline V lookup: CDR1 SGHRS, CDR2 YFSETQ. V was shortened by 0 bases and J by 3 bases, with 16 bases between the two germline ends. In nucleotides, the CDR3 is TGCGCCAGCAGCTTGGACGGAATGGCGGAGAATGGAAACACCATATATTTT. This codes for CASSLDGMAENGNTIYF.

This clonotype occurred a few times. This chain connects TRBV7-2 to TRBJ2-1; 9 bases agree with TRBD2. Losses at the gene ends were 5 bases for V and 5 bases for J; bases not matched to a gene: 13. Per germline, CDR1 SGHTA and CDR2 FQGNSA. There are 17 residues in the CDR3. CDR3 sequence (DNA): TGTGCCAGCAGCCCGCGGGGGAGCGGGGGGAACCACAATGAGCAGTTCTTC. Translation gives CASSPRGSGGNHNEQFF.

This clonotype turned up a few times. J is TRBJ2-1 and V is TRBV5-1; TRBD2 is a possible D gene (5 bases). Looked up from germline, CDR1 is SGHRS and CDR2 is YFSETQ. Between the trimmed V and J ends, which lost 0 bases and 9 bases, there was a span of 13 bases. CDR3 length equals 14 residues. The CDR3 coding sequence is TGCGCCAGCAGCTTGGCCGGGGAGCCTGCTGAGCAGTTCTTC. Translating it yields CASSLAGEPAEQFF.

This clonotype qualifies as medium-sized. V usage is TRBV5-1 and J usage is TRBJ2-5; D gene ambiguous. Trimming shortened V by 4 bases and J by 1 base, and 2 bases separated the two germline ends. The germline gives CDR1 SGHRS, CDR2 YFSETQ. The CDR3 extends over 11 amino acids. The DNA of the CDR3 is TGCGCCAGCAGCGTCCAAGAGACCCAGTACTTC. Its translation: CASSVQETQYF. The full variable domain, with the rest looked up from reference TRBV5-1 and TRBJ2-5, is KAGVTQTPRYLIKTRGQQVTLSCSPISGHRSVSWYQQTPGQGLQFLFEYFSETQRNKGNFPGRFSGRQFSNSRSEMNVSTLELGDSALYLCASSVQETQYFGPGTRLLVL.

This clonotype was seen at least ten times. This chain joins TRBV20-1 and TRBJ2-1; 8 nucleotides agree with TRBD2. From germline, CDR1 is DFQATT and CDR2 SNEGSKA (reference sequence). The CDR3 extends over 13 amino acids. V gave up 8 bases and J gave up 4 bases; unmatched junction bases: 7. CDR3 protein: CSSGGRGYNEQFF. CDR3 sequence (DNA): TGCAGTTCGGGGGGGCGGGGATACAATGAGCAGTTCTTC.

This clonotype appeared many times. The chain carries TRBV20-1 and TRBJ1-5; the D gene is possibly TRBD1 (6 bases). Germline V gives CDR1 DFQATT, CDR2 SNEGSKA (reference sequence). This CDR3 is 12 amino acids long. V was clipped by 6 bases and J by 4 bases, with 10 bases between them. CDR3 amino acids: CSAATGNQPQHF. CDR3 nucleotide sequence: TGCAGTGCAGCGACAGGTAATCAGCCCCAGCATTTT.

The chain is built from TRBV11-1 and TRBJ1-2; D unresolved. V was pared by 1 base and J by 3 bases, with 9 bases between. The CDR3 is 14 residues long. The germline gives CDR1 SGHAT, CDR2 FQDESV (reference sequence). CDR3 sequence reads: CASSLGWQDYGYTF. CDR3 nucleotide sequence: TGTGCCAGCAGCTTAGGGTGGCAGGACTATGGCTACACCTTC.

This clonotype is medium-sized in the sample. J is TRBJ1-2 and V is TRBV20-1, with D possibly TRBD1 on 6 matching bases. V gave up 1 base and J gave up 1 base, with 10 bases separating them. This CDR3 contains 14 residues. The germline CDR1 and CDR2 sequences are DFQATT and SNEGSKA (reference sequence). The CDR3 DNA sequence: TGCAGTGCTAGAGTGGGAGGGGGTAACTATGGCTACACCTTC. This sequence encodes CSARVGGGNYGYTF.

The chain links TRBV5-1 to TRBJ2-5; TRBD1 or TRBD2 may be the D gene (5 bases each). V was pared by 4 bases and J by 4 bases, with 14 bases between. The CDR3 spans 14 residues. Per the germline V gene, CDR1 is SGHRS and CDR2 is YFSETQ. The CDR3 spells CASSLLWGRETQYF. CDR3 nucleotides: TGCGCCAGCAGCCTCCTGTGGGGACGAGAGACCCAGTACTTC.

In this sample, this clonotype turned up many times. This chain's CDR3 is CASSLGGGRYNEQFF. CDR3 sequence (DNA): TGTGCCAGCAGTTTAGGCGGGGGGCGCTACAATGAGCAGTTCTTC. The chain recombines TRBV28 with TRBJ2-1; 8 nucleotides line up with TRBD2. With V trimmed by 2 bases and J by 3 bases, 3 bases remained unmatched. CDR1 and CDR2 from the germline V gene are MDHEN and SYDVKM. The CDR3 has 15 amino acids.

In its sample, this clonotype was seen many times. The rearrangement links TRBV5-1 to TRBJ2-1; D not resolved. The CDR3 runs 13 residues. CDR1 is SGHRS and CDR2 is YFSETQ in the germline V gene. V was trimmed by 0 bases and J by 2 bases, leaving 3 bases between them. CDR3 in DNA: TGCGCCAGCAGCTTGGCGACCTACAATGAGCAGTTCTTC. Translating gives CASSLATYNEQFF.

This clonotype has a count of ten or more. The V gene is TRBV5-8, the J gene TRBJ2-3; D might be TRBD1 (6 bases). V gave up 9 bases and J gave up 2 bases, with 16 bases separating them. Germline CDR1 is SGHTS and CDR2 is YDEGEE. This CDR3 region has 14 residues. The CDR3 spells CATNPRGDTDTQYF. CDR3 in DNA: TGTGCCACCAATCCCAGGGGAGACACAGATACGCAGTATTTT.

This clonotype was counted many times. In nucleotides, the CDR3 is TGCGCCAGCAGCCTCTACGCAAGGGCATACGAGCAGTACTTC. Translation gives CASSLYARAYEQYF. The genes are TRBV4-1 and TRBJ2-7; no clear D. V was trimmed by 4 bases and J by 4 bases, leaving 14 bases between them. Looked up from germline, CDR1 is MGHRA and CDR2 is YSYEKL. This CDR3 is built from 14 residues.

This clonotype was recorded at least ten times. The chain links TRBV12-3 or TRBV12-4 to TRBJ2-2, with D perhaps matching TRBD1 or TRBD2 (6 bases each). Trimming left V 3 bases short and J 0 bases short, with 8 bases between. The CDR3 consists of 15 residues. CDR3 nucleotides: TGTGCCAGCAGTTTGAGGGGGGCGAACACCGGGGAGCTGTTTTTT. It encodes CASSLRGANTGELFF.

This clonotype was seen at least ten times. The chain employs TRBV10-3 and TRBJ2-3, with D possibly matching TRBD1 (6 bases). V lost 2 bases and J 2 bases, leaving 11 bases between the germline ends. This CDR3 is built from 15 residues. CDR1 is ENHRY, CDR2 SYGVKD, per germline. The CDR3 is CAISEPGHNTDTQYF. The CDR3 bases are TGTGCCATCAGTGAGCCGGGACACAACACAGATACGCAGTATTTT.

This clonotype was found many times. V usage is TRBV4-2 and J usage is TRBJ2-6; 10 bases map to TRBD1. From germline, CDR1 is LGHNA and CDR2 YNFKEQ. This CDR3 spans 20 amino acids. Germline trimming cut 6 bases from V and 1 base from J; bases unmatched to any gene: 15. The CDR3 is CASSYPGQGNPISGANVLTF. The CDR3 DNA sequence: TGTGCCAGCAGTTATCCGGGACAGGGGAACCCTATATCTGGGGCCAACGTCCTGACTTTC.

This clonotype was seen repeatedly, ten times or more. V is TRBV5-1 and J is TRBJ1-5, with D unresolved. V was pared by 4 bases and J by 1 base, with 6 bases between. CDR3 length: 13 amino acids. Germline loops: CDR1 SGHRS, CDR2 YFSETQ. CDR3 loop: CASSLDSNQPQHF. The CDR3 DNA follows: TGCGCCAGCAGCCTGGACAGCAATCAGCCCCAGCATTTT.

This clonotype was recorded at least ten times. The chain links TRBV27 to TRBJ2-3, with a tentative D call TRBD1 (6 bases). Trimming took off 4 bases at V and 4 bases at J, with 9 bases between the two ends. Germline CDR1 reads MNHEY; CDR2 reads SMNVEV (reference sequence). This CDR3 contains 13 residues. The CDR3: CASSSQGPDTQYF. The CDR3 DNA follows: TGTGCCAGCAGTTCCCAGGGGCCAGATACGCAGTATTTT.

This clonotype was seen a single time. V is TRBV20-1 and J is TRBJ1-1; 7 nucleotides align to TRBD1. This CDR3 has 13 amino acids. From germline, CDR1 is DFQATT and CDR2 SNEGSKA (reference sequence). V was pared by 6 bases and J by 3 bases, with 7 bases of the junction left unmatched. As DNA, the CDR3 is TGCAGTGCCCGCAGTGACAGGGACACTGAAGCTTTCTTT. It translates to CSARSDRDTEAFF.